A selection of T cell receptor beta chains follows, all from one sample in a study of liver allograft versus peripheral blood T cells. MiXCR was run by TCRdb on the reads, yielding one entry per CDR3 protein. This table holds some 4,000 distinct CDR3 sequences, roughly 18% found once. Every receptor here comes from a human patient who had a liver transplant. Certain T cells may be donor cells from the graft. CDR3s include the opening cysteine and the closing phenylalanine or tryptophan. The D gene is left open where the match is weak. Size tells how often a clone was seen (once, few, many) or the class of an expanded clone, and some rows leave it out.

j_gene: TRBJ2-7; abundance: many; v_gene: TRBV13; d_gene: TRBD1; CDR3nt: TGTGCCAGCAGCTACTTGGGACAGGGGGCGCTTGAGCAGTACTTC; CDR3aa: CASSYLGQGALEQYF
j_gene: TRBJ2-5; abundance: few; v_gene: TRBV7-9; d_gene: NA; CDR3nt: TGTGCCAGCAGCTTAGGGTTGGAGGAGACCCAGTACTTC; CDR3aa: CASSLGLEETQYF
j_gene: TRBJ1-2; abundance: medium-sized; v_gene: TRBV7-9; d_gene: NA; CDR3nt: TGTGCCAGCAGCTTTGGATCGGTCGCAGGGTATGGCTACACCTTC; CDR3aa: CASSFGSVAGYGYTF
j_gene: TRBJ1-5; abundance: medium-sized; v_gene: TRBV27; d_gene: NA; CDR3nt: TGTGCCAGCAGTTTGCGGCCGGTAGGCAATCAGCCCCAGCATTTT; CDR3aa: CASSLRPVGNQPQHF
j_gene: TRBJ2-5; abundance: NA; v_gene: TRBV5-6; d_gene: NA; CDR3nt: TGTGCCAGCAGCCAAAACCAGGAGGAGACCCAGTACTTC; CDR3aa: CASSQNQEETQYF
j_gene: TRBJ2-7; abundance: medium-sized; v_gene: TRBV29-1; d_gene: NA; CDR3nt: TGCAGCGCCCAGGACGGAACCTACGAGCAGTACTTC; CDR3aa: CSAQDGTYEQYF
j_gene: TRBJ2-7; abundance: medium-sized; v_gene: TRBV19; d_gene: NA; CDR3nt: TGTGCCAGTAGTATAGGGAGGGGATCCGAGCAGTACTTC; CDR3aa: CASSIGRGSEQYF
j_gene: TRBJ1-1; abundance: NA; v_gene: TRBV12-3/TRBV12-4; d_gene: NA; CDR3nt: TGTGCCAGCAGTTTTTCCGCGGGGGACACTGAAGCTTTCTTT; CDR3aa: CASSFSAGDTEAFF
j_gene: TRBJ1-5; abundance: medium-sized; v_gene: TRBV20-1; d_gene: NA; CDR3nt: TGCAGTGCTAGAGATCTCGAGGGACAGCCCCAGCATTTT; CDR3aa: CSARDLEGQPQHF
j_gene: TRBJ2-1; abundance: NA; v_gene: TRBV20-1; d_gene: TRBD2; CDR3nt: TGCAGTGCTAGTTTAGCGGGGGGGGCAGGGGAGCTTGAGCAGTTCTTC; CDR3aa: CSASLAGGAGELEQFF
j_gene: TRBJ1-6; abundance: large; v_gene: TRBV6-5; d_gene: NA; CDR3nt: TGTGCCAGCAGTTTGGATAATTCACCCCTCCACTTT; CDR3aa: CASSLDNSPLHF
j_gene: TRBJ2-2; abundance: few; v_gene: TRBV7-9; d_gene: NA; CDR3nt: TGTGCCAGCAGCGCTAACACCGGGGAGCTGTTTTTT; CDR3aa: CASSANTGELFF
j_gene: TRBJ1-6; abundance: medium-sized; v_gene: TRBV24-1; d_gene: TRBD1; CDR3nt: TGTGCCACCAGTGAATCTGGACAGGGTTATAATTCACCCCTCCACTTT; CDR3aa: CATSESGQGYNSPLHF
j_gene: TRBJ1-4; abundance: large; v_gene: TRBV15; d_gene: NA; CDR3nt: TGTGCCACCAGCAGTGCCGCAAGTGGAACTAATGAAAAACTGTTTTTT; CDR3aa: CATSSAASGTNEKLFF
j_gene: TRBJ2-5; abundance: many; v_gene: TRBV12-3/TRBV12-4; d_gene: TRBD2; CDR3nt: TGTGCCAGCAGTCCTGGGACTAGCGGGAAAGAGACCCAGTACTTC; CDR3aa: CASSPGTSGKETQYF
j_gene: TRBJ1-2; abundance: NA; v_gene: TRBV2; d_gene: TRBD1; CDR3nt: TGTGCCAGCAGACTGACAGGGGTTAGCTATGGCTACACCTTC; CDR3aa: CASRLTGVSYGYTF
j_gene: TRBJ2-7; abundance: many; v_gene: TRBV20-1; d_gene: NA; CDR3nt: TGCAGTGCTAGGCAGACCACCTACGAGCAGTACTTC; CDR3aa: CSARQTTYEQYF
j_gene: TRBJ2-5; abundance: few; v_gene: TRBV5-6; d_gene: NA; CDR3nt: TGTGCCAGCAGCTTTTTAACAGGGACCGAGACCCAGTACTTC; CDR3aa: CASSFLTGTETQYF
j_gene: TRBJ2-1; abundance: NA; v_gene: TRBV3-1; d_gene: NA; CDR3nt: TGTGCCAGCAGCCAAGATTCAGGCTATAATGAGCAGTTCTTC; CDR3aa: CASSQDSGYNEQFF
j_gene: TRBJ1-5; abundance: medium-sized; v_gene: TRBV28; d_gene: NA; CDR3nt: TGTGCCAGCAGCCCTGACACAAGTTTTACTCAGCCCCAGCATTTT; CDR3aa: CASSPDTSFTQPQHF
j_gene: TRBJ2-7; abundance: medium-sized; v_gene: TRBV6-5; d_gene: NA; CDR3nt: TGTGCCAGCCGAACCTGGGGGGAGTGGGGGGAGCAGTACTTC; CDR3aa: CASRTWGEWGEQYF
j_gene: TRBJ2-7; abundance: medium-sized; v_gene: TRBV27; d_gene: NA; CDR3nt: TGTGCCAGCAGTTTATTGGGCCGTGTCGAGCAGTACTTC; CDR3aa: CASSLLGRVEQYF
j_gene: TRBJ1-1; abundance: few; v_gene: TRBV19; d_gene: NA; CDR3nt: TGTGCCAGTAGTATCCCAGCGGGGGGGAACACTGAAGCTTTCTTT; CDR3aa: CASSIPAGGNTEAFF
j_gene: TRBJ2-7; abundance: medium-sized; v_gene: TRBV5-6; d_gene: TRBD1; CDR3nt: TGTGCCAGCAGCTCTGACGAAGACAGGGGGACCTACGAGCAGTACTTC; CDR3aa: CASSSDEDRGTYEQYF
j_gene: TRBJ2-7; abundance: medium-sized; v_gene: TRBV28; d_gene: TRBD2; CDR3nt: TGTGCCAGCAGTTTAGTAGCGGGGGCCTACGAGCAGTACTTC; CDR3aa: CASSLVAGAYEQYF
j_gene: TRBJ2-2; abundance: NA; v_gene: TRBV6-1; d_gene: TRBD2; CDR3nt: TGTGCCAGCAGTACTAGCGGGGGGTCGAACACCGGGGAGCTGTTTTTT; CDR3aa: CASSTSGGSNTGELFF
j_gene: TRBJ2-7; abundance: medium-sized; v_gene: TRBV10-3; d_gene: TRBD1; CDR3nt: TGTGCCATCAGTGAGTCGGGGACAGGGGCCTACGAGCAGTACTTC; CDR3aa: CAISESGTGAYEQYF
j_gene: TRBJ2-5; abundance: many; v_gene: TRBV10-3; d_gene: NA; CDR3nt: TGTGCCATCAGTGATCCGGGGGCGACCCAAGAGACCCAGTACTTC; CDR3aa: CAISDPGATQETQYF
j_gene: TRBJ1-5; abundance: few; v_gene: TRBV18; d_gene: TRBD1; CDR3nt: TGTGCCAGCTCACCGGACAGGGGTGGAAATCAGCCCCAGCATTTT; CDR3aa: CASSPDRGGNQPQHF
j_gene: TRBJ1-5; abundance: medium-sized; v_gene: TRBV12-3/TRBV12-4; d_gene: NA; CDR3nt: TGTGCCAGCAGCTTACGACGGAGCAATCAGCCCCAGCATTTT; CDR3aa: CASSLRRSNQPQHF
j_gene: TRBJ1-3; abundance: few; v_gene: TRBV5-5; d_gene: NA; CDR3nt: TGTGCCAGCAGCTTGGGTGGACTCTCTGGAAACACCATATATTTT; CDR3aa: CASSLGGLSGNTIYF
j_gene: TRBJ2-7; abundance: medium-sized; v_gene: TRBV19; d_gene: NA; CDR3nt: TGTGCCAGTAGTCAAGACAGAGGGGGAACCTACGAGCAGTACTTC; CDR3aa: CASSQDRGGTYEQYF
j_gene: TRBJ2-7; abundance: many; v_gene: TRBV20-1; d_gene: NA; CDR3nt: TGCAGTGCTAGAGATAAAATGTCGGGGCCGGCCTACGAGCAGTACTTC; CDR3aa: CSARDKMSGPAYEQYF
j_gene: TRBJ1-5; abundance: once; v_gene: TRBV18; d_gene: TRBD1; CDR3nt: TGTGCCAGCTCACCAACAGCCGGACAGGGGTCCGACGATCAGCCCCAGCATTTT; CDR3aa: CASSPTAGQGSDDQPQHF
j_gene: TRBJ2-7; abundance: medium-sized; v_gene: TRBV28; d_gene: TRBD1; CDR3nt: TGTGCCAGCAACTCGGCAGGGGGATCCTACGAGCAGTACTTC; CDR3aa: CASNSAGGSYEQYF
j_gene: TRBJ2-7; abundance: few; v_gene: TRBV7-9; d_gene: TRBD1; CDR3nt: TGTGCCAGCAGCTTAGGACAGGGGAAAGGGTACGAGCAGTACTTC; CDR3aa: CASSLGQGKGYEQYF
j_gene: TRBJ1-1; abundance: NA; v_gene: TRBV16; d_gene: NA; CDR3nt: TGTGCCAGAAGCCAATCTGGCTCTGAAGCTTTCTTT; CDR3aa: CARSQSGSEAFF
j_gene: TRBJ1-2; abundance: NA; v_gene: TRBV27; d_gene: TRBD1; CDR3nt: TGTGCCAGCAGTTTAGGGGCAGGGGGCATCAATGGCTACACCTTC; CDR3aa: CASSLGAGGINGYTF
j_gene: TRBJ2-1; abundance: medium-sized; v_gene: TRBV9; d_gene: TRBD2; CDR3nt: TGTGCCAGCAGCGTAGGTAGCGGGAGTACCTACAATGAGCAGTTCTTC; CDR3aa: CASSVGSGSTYNEQFF
j_gene: TRBJ2-7; abundance: medium-sized; v_gene: TRBV19; d_gene: NA; CDR3nt: TGTGCCAGTAGTATAGTCGGGAGTTCCTACGAGCAGTACTTC; CDR3aa: CASSIVGSSYEQYF
j_gene: TRBJ1-5; abundance: medium-sized; v_gene: TRBV27; d_gene: NA; CDR3nt: TGTGCCAGCAGTTCCATTAGCAATCAGCCCCAGCATTTT; CDR3aa: CASSSISNQPQHF
j_gene: TRBJ2-3; abundance: few; v_gene: TRBV20-1; d_gene: TRBD2; CDR3nt: TGCAGTGCGGAGGGACTAGCGGGGGGTTCCGTTTCGACAGATACGCAGTATTTT; CDR3aa: CSAEGLAGGSVSTDTQYF
j_gene: TRBJ2-7; abundance: medium-sized; v_gene: TRBV28; d_gene: TRBD2; CDR3nt: TGTGCCAGCAGCAACCTAGCGGCAGACTCCTACGAGCAGTACTTC; CDR3aa: CASSNLAADSYEQYF
j_gene: TRBJ2-3; abundance: NA; v_gene: TRBV11-2; d_gene: TRBD2; CDR3nt: TGTGCCAGCAGCCCAACTAGCGGGAGGGCTCATACGCAGTATTTT; CDR3aa: CASSPTSGRAHTQYF
j_gene: TRBJ2-7; abundance: medium-sized; v_gene: TRBV7-9; d_gene: NA; CDR3nt: TGTGCCAGCAGTCGCGGACAAACCTACGAGCAGTACTTC; CDR3aa: CASSRGQTYEQYF
j_gene: TRBJ2-7; abundance: NA; v_gene: TRBV11-3; d_gene: NA; CDR3nt: TGTGCCAGCAGCTTGGGGCCTCGGGGGTTTTATGAGCAGTACTTC; CDR3aa: CASSLGPRGFYEQYF
j_gene: TRBJ1-2; abundance: medium-sized; v_gene: TRBV25-1; d_gene: NA; CDR3nt: TGTGCCAGCAGCTACGGGAGCTATGGCTACACCTTC; CDR3aa: CASSYGSYGYTF
j_gene: TRBJ2-1; abundance: medium-sized; v_gene: TRBV28; d_gene: TRBD2; CDR3nt: TGTGCCAGCAGTTCATCGAGCGGGGGGCTCTACAATGAGCAGTTCTTC; CDR3aa: CASSSSSGGLYNEQFF
j_gene: TRBJ2-7; abundance: NA; v_gene: TRBV19; d_gene: NA; CDR3nt: TGTGCCAGTAGTGTCTATGTTTCCTACGAGCAGTACTTC; CDR3aa: CASSVYVSYEQYF
j_gene: TRBJ2-7; abundance: medium-sized; v_gene: TRBV6-6; d_gene: NA; CDR3nt: TGTGCCAGCAGTTACTCTACGCCCGACTACGAGCAGTACTTC; CDR3aa: CASSYSTPDYEQYF
j_gene: TRBJ2-7; abundance: NA; v_gene: TRBV9; d_gene: NA; CDR3nt: TGTGCCAGCAGCGTAGATGGGACGGGTTCCTACGAGCAGTACTTC; CDR3aa: CASSVDGTGSYEQYF
j_gene: TRBJ2-7; abundance: many; v_gene: TRBV9; d_gene: TRBD2; CDR3nt: TGTGCCAGCAGCGTAGTTGCGGGAGACACCTACGAGCAGTACTTC; CDR3aa: CASSVVAGDTYEQYF
j_gene: TRBJ1-1; abundance: NA; v_gene: TRBV27; d_gene: TRBD1; CDR3nt: TGTGCCAGCAGTCCGGCACAGGGGGCAGGAGGAGCTTTCTTT; CDR3aa: CASSPAQGAGGAFF
j_gene: TRBJ2-3; abundance: medium-sized; v_gene: TRBV19; d_gene: NA; CDR3nt: TGTGCCAGTAGTTTATATTCGGGGACAGATACGCAGTATTTT; CDR3aa: CASSLYSGTDTQYF
j_gene: TRBJ2-7; abundance: NA; v_gene: TRBV11-2; d_gene: NA; CDR3nt: TGTGCCAGCAGCTTACAAACTTCTTACGAGCAGTACTTC; CDR3aa: CASSLQTSYEQYF